The rows below give T cell receptor beta chains drawn from one sample of a study of tumor and adjacent non-tumor tissue in lung cancer. TCRdb itself ran the multiplex PCR reads through MiXCR, one entry per CDR3 protein. Of under 80,000 distinct CDR3 sequences in the sample, around three quarters are singletons; the top ten hold 40% to 50%. What was sequenced was distant non-tumor lung tissue. These TCRs come from a man between 60 and 75 years old with non-small cell lung cancer. The CDR3 runs from the conserved cysteine through the conserved F or W. A D gene is named only where the DNA matches it firmly.

TRBJ1-2 NA TRBV11-2 CASSLDWNYGYTF
TRBJ2-7 TRBD2 TRBV10-1 CASSEGTSDDYVQYF
TRBJ2-7 TRBD2 TRBV6-5 CASSYSWRETAEQYF
TRBJ1-1 NA TRBV24-1 CATSDKVQEAFF
TRBJ1-2 NA TRBV7-9 CASSLETGSRSRYGYTF
TRBJ2-6 NA TRBV5-4 CTSSLVSSGTNVLTF
TRBJ2-1 NA TRBV20-1 CSAIGRAGHGGEQFF
TRBJ2-7 NA TRBV11-2 CASSLLAGKGEQYF
TRBJ1-6 NA TRBV6-6 CASSDLVAILPFHF
TRBJ2-5 TRBD2 TRBV4-2 CACSQQSGSSETQYF
TRBJ2-3 NA TRBV7-9 CASSPRTDEDTQYF
TRBJ2-1 NA TRBV10-3 CAISEPPGGEQFF
TRBJ2-7 TRBD1 TRBV24-1 CATGWGQGYEQYF
TRBJ2-5 TRBD2 TRBV5-4 CASSPGSRGRDATQYF
TRBJ2-3 NA TRBV11-3 CASSLVPRDMQYF
TRBJ2-3 NA TRBV4-1 CASSQERGRPQYF
TRBJ2-2 NA TRBV10-3 CAISESFRLNTGELFF
TRBJ2-7 TRBD2 TRBV4-1 CASSQSLLLPGLYYEQYF
NA NA TRBV6-1 CASSEREATNQPQYF
TRBJ1-1 NA TRBV6-5 CASSSWVNTEAFF
TRBJ1-2 NA TRBV4-1 CASSQALKSRGGYTF
TRBJ2-7 NA TRBV29-1 CSVDEPHGTASYVQYF
TRBJ2-5 NA TRBV6-1 CASRGLQETRYF
TRBJ2-2 NA TRBV4-1 CASSPRTRQTGETGELFF
TRBJ1-6 NA TRBV6-1 CASSTGVTLHF
TRBJ2-1 TRBD2 TRBV6-5 CASSYRGLAYNEQFF
TRBJ2-1 NA TRBV28 CASSPFTGRYYNEQFF
TRBJ1-6 NA TRBV29-1 CSAPGFRTSSPHRSPLHF
TRBJ2-3 TRBD2 TRBV20-1 CSARYPGLARVDTQYF
TRBJ1-1 NA TRBV12-3/TRBV12-4 CASRPGRGRNTEAFF
TRBJ2-7 NA TRBV4-1 CASSQELSYEQYF
TRBJ2-3 NA TRBV29-1 CSVPPLDTQYF
TRBJ1-4 TRBD1 TRBV5-6 CASSSRTGARSNEKLFF
TRBJ1-1 NA TRBV11-3 CASSLLGPTDAFF
TRBJ2-3 TRBD2 TRBV20-1 CSAKPGTSGTTDTQYF
TRBJ2-1 TRBD2 TRBV7-8 CASSLRATSGVCNERFF
TRBJ2-3 NA TRBV7-8 CASSLGSSLIDTHYF
TRBJ2-1 NA TRBV5-1 CASSLELGRWGNEQFF
TRBJ2-3 TRBD1 TRBV11-1 CDSTPGTGLTDTQYF